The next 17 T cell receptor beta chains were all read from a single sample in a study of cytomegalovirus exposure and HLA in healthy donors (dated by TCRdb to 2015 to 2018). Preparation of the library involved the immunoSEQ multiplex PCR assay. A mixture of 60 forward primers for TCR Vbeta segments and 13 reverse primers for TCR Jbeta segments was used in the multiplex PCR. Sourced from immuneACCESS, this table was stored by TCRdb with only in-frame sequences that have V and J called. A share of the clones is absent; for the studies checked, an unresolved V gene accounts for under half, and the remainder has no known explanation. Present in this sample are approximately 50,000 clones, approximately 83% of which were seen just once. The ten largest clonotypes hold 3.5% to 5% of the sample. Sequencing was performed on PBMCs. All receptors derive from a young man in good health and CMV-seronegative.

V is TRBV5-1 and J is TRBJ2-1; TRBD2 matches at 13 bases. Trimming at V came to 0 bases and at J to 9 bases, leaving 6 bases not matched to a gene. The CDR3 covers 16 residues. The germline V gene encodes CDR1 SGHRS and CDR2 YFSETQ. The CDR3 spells CASSLELAGGRLEQFF. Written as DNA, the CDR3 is TGCGCCAGCAGCTTGGAACTAGCGGGAGGGCGGCTTGAGCAGTTCTTC.

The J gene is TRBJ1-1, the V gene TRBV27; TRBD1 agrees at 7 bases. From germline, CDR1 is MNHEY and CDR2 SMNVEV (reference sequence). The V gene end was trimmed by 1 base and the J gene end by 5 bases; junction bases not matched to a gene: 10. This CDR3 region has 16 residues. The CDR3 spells CASSLLRQARGTEAFF. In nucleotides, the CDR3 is TGTGCCAGCAGTTTATTGCGACAGGCCAGGGGGACTGAAGCTTTCTTT.

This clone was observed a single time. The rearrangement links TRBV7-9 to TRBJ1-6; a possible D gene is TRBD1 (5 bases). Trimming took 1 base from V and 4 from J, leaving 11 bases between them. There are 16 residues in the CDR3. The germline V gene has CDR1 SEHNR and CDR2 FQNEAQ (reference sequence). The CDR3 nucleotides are TGTGCCAGCAGCTTAGAAGGGGTCGGTTATAATTCACCCCTCCACTTT. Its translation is CASSLEGVGYNSPLHF.

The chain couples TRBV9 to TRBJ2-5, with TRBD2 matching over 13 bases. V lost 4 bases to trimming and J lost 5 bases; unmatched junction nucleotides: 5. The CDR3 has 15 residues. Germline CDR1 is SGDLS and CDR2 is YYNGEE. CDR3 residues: CASSPGTSGAETQYF. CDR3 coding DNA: TGTGCCAGCAGCCCAGGGACTAGCGGGGCTGAGACCCAGTACTTC.

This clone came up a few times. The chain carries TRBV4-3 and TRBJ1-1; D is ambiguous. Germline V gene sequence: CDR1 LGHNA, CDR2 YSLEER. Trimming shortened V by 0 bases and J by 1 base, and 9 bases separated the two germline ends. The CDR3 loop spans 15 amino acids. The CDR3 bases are TGCGCCAGCAGCCAAGAAGTACAGACGAACACTGAAGCTTTCTTT. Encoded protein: CASSQEVQTNTEAFF.

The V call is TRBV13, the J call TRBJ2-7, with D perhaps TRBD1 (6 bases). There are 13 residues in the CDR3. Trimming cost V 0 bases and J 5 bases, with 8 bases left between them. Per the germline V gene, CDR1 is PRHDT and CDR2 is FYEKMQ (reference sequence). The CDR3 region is CASSLGEGDEQYF. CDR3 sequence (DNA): TGTGCCAGCAGCTTAGGTGAGGGGGACGAGCAGTACTTC.

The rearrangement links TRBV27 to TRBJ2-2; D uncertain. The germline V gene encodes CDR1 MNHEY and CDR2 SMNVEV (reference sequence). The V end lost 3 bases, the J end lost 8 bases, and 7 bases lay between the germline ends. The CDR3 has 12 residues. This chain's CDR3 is CASSFIVGELFF. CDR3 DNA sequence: TGTGCCAGCAGTTTTATAGTAGGGGAGCTGTTTTTT.

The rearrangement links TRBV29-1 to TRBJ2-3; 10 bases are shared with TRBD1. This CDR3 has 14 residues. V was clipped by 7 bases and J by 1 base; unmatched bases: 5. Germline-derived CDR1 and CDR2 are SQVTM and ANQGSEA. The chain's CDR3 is CSAGQGYGTDTQYF. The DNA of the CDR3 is TGCAGCGCGGGACAGGGGTATGGCACAGATACGCAGTATTTT.

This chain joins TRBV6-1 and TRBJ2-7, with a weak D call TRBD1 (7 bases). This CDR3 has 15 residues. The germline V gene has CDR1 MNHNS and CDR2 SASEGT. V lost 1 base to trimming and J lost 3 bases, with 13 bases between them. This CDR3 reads CASSEGDREVYEQYF. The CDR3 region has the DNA TGTGCCAGCAGTGAAGGAGACAGGGAGGTCTACGAGCAGTACTTC.

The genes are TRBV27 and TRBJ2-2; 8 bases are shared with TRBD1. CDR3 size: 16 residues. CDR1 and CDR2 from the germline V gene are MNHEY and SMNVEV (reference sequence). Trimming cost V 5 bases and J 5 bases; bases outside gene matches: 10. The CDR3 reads CASSTDQGAGTGELFF. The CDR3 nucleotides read TGTGCCAGCAGTACTGACCAGGGGGCAGGAACCGGGGAGCTGTTTTTT.

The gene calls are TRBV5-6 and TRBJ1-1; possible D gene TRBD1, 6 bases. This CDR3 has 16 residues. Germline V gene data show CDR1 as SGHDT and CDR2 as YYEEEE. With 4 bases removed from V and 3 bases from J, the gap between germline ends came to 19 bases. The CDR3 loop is CASSPAGGYRDTEAFF. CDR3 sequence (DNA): TGTGCCAGCAGCCCAGCAGGCGGTTACAGGGACACTGAAGCTTTCTTT.

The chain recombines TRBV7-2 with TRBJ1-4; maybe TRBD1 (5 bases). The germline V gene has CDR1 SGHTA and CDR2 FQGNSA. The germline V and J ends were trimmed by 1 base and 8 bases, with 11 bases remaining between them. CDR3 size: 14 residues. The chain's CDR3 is CASSLGAGQEKLFF. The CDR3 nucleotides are TGTGCCAGCAGCTTAGGGGCAGGGCAAGAAAAACTGTTTTTT. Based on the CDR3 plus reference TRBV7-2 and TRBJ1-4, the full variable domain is GAGVSQSPSNKVTEKGKDVELRCDPISGHTALYWYRQSLGQGLEFLIYFQGNSAPDKSGLPSDRFSAERTGGSVSTLTIQRTQQEDSAVYLCASSLGAGQEKLFFGSGTQLSVL.

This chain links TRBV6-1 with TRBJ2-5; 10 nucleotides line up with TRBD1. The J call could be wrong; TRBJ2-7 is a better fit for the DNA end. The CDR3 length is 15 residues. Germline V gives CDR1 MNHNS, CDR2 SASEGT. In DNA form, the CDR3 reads TGTGCCAGCAGTGAACTCGGACAGGGGGTGGGCGAGCAGTACTTC. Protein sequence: CASSELGQGVGEQYF.

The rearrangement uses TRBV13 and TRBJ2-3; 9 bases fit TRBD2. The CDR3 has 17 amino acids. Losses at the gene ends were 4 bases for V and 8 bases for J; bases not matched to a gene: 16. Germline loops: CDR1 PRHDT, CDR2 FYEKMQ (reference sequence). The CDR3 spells CASSSRRGAGGKGTQYF. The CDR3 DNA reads TGTGCCAGCAGCTCCCGCCGAGGGGCGGGGGGGAAGGGTACGCAGTATTTT.

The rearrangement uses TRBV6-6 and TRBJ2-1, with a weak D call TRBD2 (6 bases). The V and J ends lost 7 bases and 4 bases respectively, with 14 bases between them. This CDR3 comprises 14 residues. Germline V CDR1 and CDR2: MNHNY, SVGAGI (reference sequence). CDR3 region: CASNLEGPYNEQFF. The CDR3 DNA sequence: TGTGCCAGCAACCTGGAGGGGCCATACAATGAGCAGTTCTTC.

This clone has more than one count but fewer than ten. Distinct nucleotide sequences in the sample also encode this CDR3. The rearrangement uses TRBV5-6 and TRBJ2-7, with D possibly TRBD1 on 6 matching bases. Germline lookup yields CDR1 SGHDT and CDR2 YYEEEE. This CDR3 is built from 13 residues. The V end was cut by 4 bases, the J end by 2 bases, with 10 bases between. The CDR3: CASSPGTTYEQYF. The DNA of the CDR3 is TGTGCCAGCAGCCCCGGGACAACCTACGAGCAGTACTTC.

The CDR3 loop reads CASSQQGANTEAFF. The CDR3 DNA reads as TGCGCCAGCAGCCAACAGGGGGCCAACACTGAAGCTTTCTTT. The V and J genes are TRBV5-1 and TRBJ1-1; 9 positions agree with TRBD1. V gave up 4 bases and J gave up 2 bases; unmatched junction bases: 3. The CDR3 covers 14 residues. Germline V gene lookup returns CDR1 SGHRS and CDR2 YFSETQ.